This TCR beta chain was identified during a study of molecular identifiers for immune sequencing clone quantification. Germline V lookup: CDR1 DFQATT, CDR2 SNEGSKA (reference sequence). The CDR3 totals 18 residues. The germline V and J ends were trimmed by 1 base and 0 bases, with 22 bases remaining between them. TCRdb re-called the PCR reads with MiXCR, one entry per CDR3 protein. Of about half a million distinct CDR3 sequences listed, 25% are singletons. Sequenced sample: naive CD8+ T cells from blood, with Jurkat cell RNA spiked in. Indicated subset: FACS-sorted CD8+CD4-CCR7+CD45RA+ naive T cells. V gene TRBV20-1 combines with J gene TRBJ2-7, with D possibly being TRBD2 (5 bases). The sequence was obtained from a human donor in good health. Some libraries in this study had Jurkat cell RNA spiked in. The DNA for the CDR3 is TGCAGTGCTAGAGGCGGTAGCTCTGACTACCAGCTCTCCTACGAGCAGTACTTC. Residues: CSARGGSSDYQLSYEQYF.